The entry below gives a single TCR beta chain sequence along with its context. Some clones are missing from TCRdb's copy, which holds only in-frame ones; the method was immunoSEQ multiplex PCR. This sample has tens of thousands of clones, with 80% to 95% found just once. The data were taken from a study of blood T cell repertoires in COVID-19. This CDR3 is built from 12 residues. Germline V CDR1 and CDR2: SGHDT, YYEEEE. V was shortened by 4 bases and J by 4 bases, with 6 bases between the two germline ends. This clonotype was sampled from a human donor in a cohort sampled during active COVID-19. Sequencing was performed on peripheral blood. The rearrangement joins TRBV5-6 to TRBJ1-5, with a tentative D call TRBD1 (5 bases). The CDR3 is CASSRGNQPQHF. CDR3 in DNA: TGTGCCAGCAGCCGGGGGAATCAGCCCCAGCATTTT.